One and the same sample provided the 4 T cell receptor beta chains below, sequenced in a study of T cell changes during pregnancy in multiple sclerosis. Clones were sequenced by immunoSEQ multiplex PCR, and TCRdb holds only the in-frame ones, with some missing. Of about 80,000 clones in the sample, 92% are singletons; the top ten hold around 3%. The source was peripheral blood, collected before pregnancy. These receptors all come from a female donor with multiple sclerosis, enrolled in a pregnancy study.

The chain is built from TRBV27 and TRBJ1-1; D remains ambiguous. Per the germline V gene, CDR1 is MNHEY and CDR2 is SMNVEV (reference sequence). V shed 1 base and J shed 0 bases, with 3 bases lying between them. The CDR3 sequence is 13 residues long. CDR3 in DNA: TGTGCCAGCAGTTTATTAATGAACACTGAAGCTTTCTTT. The encoded protein is CASSLLMNTEAFF.

The chain links TRBV4-2 to TRBJ2-7; 9 bases map to TRBD1. CDR1 LGHNA and CDR2 YNFKEQ come from the germline V gene. The CDR3 is made up of 15 amino acids. V lost 0 bases to trimming and J lost 7 bases; unmatched junction nucleotides: 7. Written as DNA, the CDR3 is TGTGCCAGCAGCCAAGAGCCCGGGACAGGGAGGGAGCAGTACTTC. Protein sequence: CASSQEPGTGREQYF.

The count of this clone is one. The chain employs TRBV28 and TRBJ2-7, with D tentatively TRBD1 (6 bases). This CDR3 region has 14 residues. Germline V gene lookup returns CDR1 MDHEN and CDR2 SYDVKM. V lost 5 bases to trimming and J lost 2 bases, with 13 bases between them. CDR3 bases: TGTGCCAGCAGTCTCGGACAGTTTACCTACGAGCAGTACTTC. This gives the protein CASSLGQFTYEQYF.

This clone was recorded only once. This chain uses TRBV7-9 with TRBJ2-5, with TRBD1 matching 9 bases. This CDR3 comprises 19 residues. CDR1 and CDR2 from the germline V gene are SEHNR and FQNEAQ (reference sequence). V dropped 5 bases and J dropped 3; count of bases not matched to a gene: 19. The CDR3 DNA is TGTGCCAGCAGCCTCCCGGACAGGGGAGAGCGCCAGGGGGAAGAGACCCAGTACTTC. Amino acid sequence: CASSLPDRGERQGEETQYF.